Listed below are T cell receptor beta chains from one sample, sequenced in a study of T cells in localized non-small cell lung cancer. Repertoires were generated with immunoSEQ multiplex PCR, while TCRdb's copy carries only in-frame clones and drops some. Of fewer than 3,000 clones in the sample, 25% to 30% were seen once. This specimen was lung tumor tissue, taken before any cancer treatment. These receptors came from a male donor at least 60 years old with stage II squamous cell lung carcinoma. Both conserved end residues are part of each CDR3. Each record gives: J gene, V gene, clone size, D gene, CDR3 DNA, CDR3 protein. The D gene is left open where the match is weak. Size values are once, few and many counts, or a class for expanded clones, and some rows have none.

TRBJ2-7 TRBV11-3 NA TRBD2 TGTGCCAGCAGCTTGGGACTAGCGAGGTACGAGCAGTACTTC CASSLGLARYEQYF
TRBJ2-2 TRBV6-4 few NA TGTGCCAGCGCCCCCTTGACCGGGGAGCTGTTTTTT CASAPLTGELFF
TRBJ2-1 TRBV10-3 NA TRBD2 TGTGCCATCAAGAATCTAGCGGGAGGGAATGAGCAGTTCTTC CAIKNLAGGNEQFF
TRBJ1-5 TRBV6-8 medium-sized NA TGTGCCAGCAGTGGGGGGGGTGTCCCACGTGAAGCCCAGCATTTT CASSGGGVPREAQHF
TRBJ2-1 TRBV6-8 few NA TGTGCCAGTTCCCAGCTGTTCAGCGGTGAGCAGTTCTTC CASSQLFSGEQFF
TRBJ2-3 TRBV6-8 NA NA TGTGCCAGCAGTCCGCCAAGAGATACACCTCCGCAGTATTTT CASSPPRDTPPQYF
TRBJ2-3 TRBV10-2 NA TRBD2 TGCGCCAGCAGTGAGCCGGGGGGGCGCACAGATACGCAGTATTTT CASSEPGGRTDTQYF
TRBJ2-5 TRBV14 NA NA TGTGCCAGCAGCCAAAGACAGAGGGAGACCCAGTACTTC CASSQRQRETQYF
TRBJ1-1 TRBV11-1 NA NA TGTGCCAGCAGGGGGGGGGCAGGGTACACTGAAGCTTTCTTT CASRGGAGYTEAFF
TRBJ2-5 TRBV15 NA TRBD1 TGTGCCACCAGCAGAGATCTACAGGGGTGGGAGACCCAGTACTTC CATSRDLQGWETQYF
TRBJ1-4 TRBV12-1 NA NA TGTGCCAGCAGCACCCGGACAGGGTCCCTTAATGAAAAACTGTTTTTT CASSTRTGSLNEKLFF
TRBJ1-1 TRBV5-1 NA NA TGCGCCAGCAGGTGGGATCCCCAGGCCTCGAAATTGAACACTGAAGCTTTCTTT CASRWDPQASKLNTEAFF
TRBJ1-3 TRBV12-5 NA NA TGTGCCATCGCGACTGGAAACACCATATATTTT CAIATGNTIYF
TRBJ2-1 TRBV6-8 large NA TGTGCCACCACAAGGGGATCCTACAATGAGCAGTTCTTC CATTRGSYNEQFF
TRBJ1-1 TRBV6-8 medium-sized TRBD1 TGTGCCAGCAACGTGGACAGGGTTGGTACTGAAGCTTTCTTT CASNVDRVGTEAFF
TRBJ2-7 TRBV14 few NA TGTGCCAGCAGCCAAAGGGGAAACGCCTACGAGCAGTACTTC CASSQRGNAYEQYF
TRBJ1-1 TRBV6-8 few NA TGTGCCAGCTTTGAGGGGTGGGACACTGAAGCTTTCTTT CASFEGWDTEAFF
TRBJ2-1 TRBV29-1 NA NA TGCAGCGTTGAAGGGCGAACACCCTACAATGAGCAGTTCTTC CSVEGRTPYNEQFF
TRBJ2-1 TRBV11-3 NA NA TGTGCCAGCAGCTTGCCGAGTCGGTGGGAAGGAGGAAATGAGCAGTTCTTC CASSLPSRWEGGNEQFF
TRBJ2-3 TRBV9 NA TRBD2 TGTGCCAGCAGTGAATGGGGGCTAGCGGGGACTAGCACAGATACGCAGTATTTT CASSEWGLAGTSTDTQYF
TRBJ2-7 TRBV6-8 medium-sized NA TGTGCCAGCAGTTACCCGTGGGGCTACGAGCAGTACTTC CASSYPWGYEQYF
TRBJ2-3 TRBV28 NA TRBD1 TGTGCCAGCAGTTTAGGGACAGGTCCCGGGGTAGATACGCAGTATTTT CASSLGTGPGVDTQYF
TRBJ2-3 TRBV6-8 NA NA TGTGCCAGCAGTTACTCGGGAGGCGGCACAGATACGCAGTATTTT CASSYSGGGTDTQYF
TRBJ1-5 TRBV6-8 few TRBD1 TGTGCCAGCAGAGGGACAGTTGGTCGTCAGCCCCAGCATTTT CASRGTVGRQPQHF
TRBJ1-1 TRBV28 medium-sized TRBD1 TGTGCCAGCAGTTCCTCAGGGGGATATGAATGGGCTTTCTTT CASSSSGGYEWAFF
TRBJ2-5 TRBV6-8 NA TRBD1 TGTGCCAGCAGTATAAGGGGGCAGGAGACCCAGTACTTC CASSIRGQETQYF
TRBJ2-2 TRBV15 NA TRBD2 TGTGCCACCCACGGAGGTAGCGGGAGAGCGAACACCGGGGAGCTGTTTTTT CATHGGSGRANTGELFF
TRBJ1-1 TRBV15 NA TRBD1 TGTGCCACCAGTTACGACAGGGAAGGGACTGAAGCTTTCTTT CATSYDREGTEAFF
TRBJ1-1 TRBV5-1 NA NA TGCGCCAGCAGCTTCGCCAGTTACATGAACACTGAAGCTTTCTTT CASSFASYMNTEAFF
TRBJ2-5 TRBV19 NA NA TGTGCCAGTAGTATCCCCCCCCAAGAGACCCAGTACTTC CASSIPPQETQYF
TRBJ2-3 TRBV28 medium-sized NA TGTGCCAGCAGTTTATCTACCCGACAGACCCTCGGCACAGATACGCAGTATTTT CASSLSTRQTLGTDTQYF
TRBJ2-4 TRBV6-8 medium-sized NA TGTGCCAGCAGACCAACAAGGTTAGGGGAAAACATTCAGTACTTC CASRPTRLGENIQYF
TRBJ2-1 TRBV19 NA TRBD2 TGTGCCAGTAGTCGCGCCGGGGGTCTAGCGGGGTACGGAGATGAGCAGTTCTTC CASSRAGGLAGYGDEQFF
TRBJ1-2 TRBV9 few NA TGTGCCAGCAGCCCCCGTCACGGAGAGATCTATGGCTACACCTTC CASSPRHGEIYGYTF
TRBJ2-5 TRBV18 NA NA TGTGCCAGCTCACCACCGAACTCGCAAGAGACCCAGTACTTC CASSPPNSQETQYF
TRBJ2-6 TRBV11-3 few NA TGTGCCAGCAGCTTAGAGGCAGGCTCTGGGGCCAACGTCCTGACTTTC CASSLEAGSGANVLTF
TRBJ1-1 TRBV5-1 NA NA TGCGCCAGCAGCTTAAAAGGCGAGGGCACTGAAGCTTTCTTT CASSLKGEGTEAFF
TRBJ2-7 TRBV28 NA NA TGTGCCAGCAGACTAGCAAATTCCTACGAGCAGTACTTC CASRLANSYEQYF
TRBJ2-1 TRBV6-8 NA NA TGTGCCACCTCACCTGAGCCAGGGGAATACAATGAGCAGTTCTTC CATSPEPGEYNEQFF
TRBJ1-2 TRBV9 few NA TGTGCCAGCAAACGGTTCGGCTATGGCTACACCTTC CASKRFGYGYTF
TRBJ1-2 TRBV28 NA NA TGTGCCAGCAGCTGGAGTGGTCTCTCGGGTGGCTACACCTTC CASSWSGLSGGYTF
TRBJ2-3 TRBV29-1 NA TRBD2 TGCAGCGTTTGTCCGGGACTAGCGGGAGGGGTAACAGATACGCAGTATTTT CSVCPGLAGGVTDTQYF
TRBJ2-2 TRBV28 medium-sized TRBD2 TGTGCCAGCAGTTTCCCCGGGACTAGCTCCGGGGAGCTGTTTTTT CASSFPGTSSGELFF
TRBJ2-3 TRBV7-6 NA NA TGTGCCAGCAGCCAAGACGGGAGCGGAGATACGCAGTATTTT CASSQDGSGDTQYF
TRBJ1-2 TRBV19 NA NA TGTGCCAGTAGCCGGGGGATCTATGGCTACACCTTC CASSRGIYGYTF